The 2 T cell receptor beta chains below were found in one sample sequenced in a study of cytotoxic CD8 clonotypes in ibrutinib-treated CLL. Libraries were prepared by immunoSEQ multiplex PCR; TCRdb keeps only in-frame clonotypes and omits some of them. The sample carries 150,000 or so clones, 75% to 85% recorded once. Here the sequenced sample was PBMCs, taken after 36 months of ibrutinib treatment. The source is a human donor with chronic lymphocytic leukemia.

The V and J genes are TRBV7-9 and TRBJ2-7; TRBD2 matches 12 bases. The CDR3 length is 15 residues. Looked up from germline, CDR1 is SEHNR and CDR2 is FQNEAQ (reference sequence). The V and J ends lost 1 base and 5 bases, in that order; junction bases with no gene match: 3. Written as DNA, the CDR3 is TGTGCCAGCAGCTTAGGGACTAGCGGGATCCACGAGCAGTACTTC. Translated, it gives CASSLGTSGIHEQYF.

This clone showed up just a few times. One end of the junction fails to match germline, which may point to a read error. CDR3 loop: CSVERRRHLF. In DNA form, the CDR3 reads TGCAGCGTTGAAAGACGACGGCATCTCTTC. The chain combines TRBV29-1 with TRBJ1-2; D gene uncertain. The CDR3 extends over 10 amino acids. Germline loops: CDR1 SQVTM, CDR2 ANQGSEA.